Presented here are 11 T cell receptor beta chains from one specimen sequenced in a study of shared clonotypes between healthy human individuals. This table comes from immunoSEQ multiplex PCR, and its TCRdb copy is limited to in-frame clones, with some not included. The sample holds fewer than 850,000 clones; approximately 75% are singletons and the top ten take approximately 1.8%. Sequencing was carried out using memory CD4+ T cells sorted from blood. Subset specified: CD45RA-negative fraction. The receptor source for this set is a woman aged 25 to 39 in good health.

The V call is TRBV30, the J call TRBJ2-3; 8 bases are shared with TRBD2. CDR1 and CDR2 (germline): GTSNPN, SVGIG (reference sequence). V was clipped by 0 bases and J by 6 bases; unmatched bases: 8. The CDR3 extends over 15 amino acids. This chain's CDR3 is CAWSVFAGGGDTQYF. CDR3 bases: TGTGCCTGGAGTGTTTTTGCGGGAGGCGGTGATACGCAGTATTTT.

This clone was observed a few times. The V gene is TRBV28, the J gene TRBJ1-1, with 7 bases aligning to TRBD1. CDR3 size: 14 residues. Germline CDR1 and CDR2: MDHEN and SYDVKM. With 7 bases clipped from V and 5 bases from J, the junction kept 10 bases outside the gene matches. CDR3 protein: CASNQGGVETEAFF. The CDR3, as DNA: TGTGCCAGCAATCAGGGGGGAGTTGAAACTGAAGCTTTCTTT. Based on the CDR3 plus reference TRBV28 and TRBJ1-1, the full variable domain is DVKVTQSSRYLVKRTGEKVFLECVQDMDHENMFWYRQDPGLGLRLIYFSYDVKMKEKGDIPEGYSVSREKKERFSLILESASTNQTSMYLCASNQGGVETEAFFGQGTRLTVV.

The chain links TRBV5-4 to TRBJ2-5; TRBD2 agrees at 7 bases. The CDR3 runs to 14 residues. The trim removed 4 bases at V and 4 bases at J, leaving 7 bases unmatched. Germline V gene lookup returns CDR1 SGHNT and CDR2 YYREEE (reference sequence). The CDR3 DNA is TGTGCCAGCAGCGATAGCGGGTCGGGAGAGACCCAGTACTTC. It specifies CASSDSGSGETQYF.

The rearrangement links TRBV6-5 to TRBJ1-5; tentative D call: TRBD1 (5 bases). V was cut by 6 bases and J by 5 bases, with 17 bases left in between. The CDR3 runs to 15 residues. Per germline, CDR1 MNHEY and CDR2 SVGAGI. Here the CDR3 reads CASSVSRAEYQPQHF. The CDR3 DNA is TGTGCCAGCAGCGTAAGCAGGGCGGAATATCAGCCCCAGCATTTT.

The sample holds one count of this clone. The genes are TRBV5-8 and TRBJ1-3; TRBD1 matches 8 bases. The CDR3 extends over 16 amino acids. The J segment lost 3 bases and the V segment lost 0 bases, leaving 5 bases of the junction unmatched. Per the germline V gene, CDR1 is SGHTS and CDR2 is YDEGEE. Written as DNA, the CDR3 is TGTGCCAGCAGCTTGGCCGTCAGGGGGCTTGGAAACACCATATATTTT. Amino acid sequence: CASSLAVRGLGNTIYF.

In its sample, this clone was seen a few times. V and J are TRBV19 and TRBJ2-5, with TRBD1 matching 9 bases. Germline V gives CDR1 LNHDA, CDR2 SQIVND (reference sequence). V was pared by 1 base and J by 6 bases, with 6 bases of the junction left unmatched. This CDR3 has 15 residues. CDR3 DNA sequence: TGTGCCAGTAGTATAGCAGGGACAGGGCGGAAGACCCAGTACTTC. Amino acid sequence: CASSIAGTGRKTQYF. Full variable domain (remainder filled in from reference TRBV19 and TRBJ2-5): DGGITQSPKYLFRKEGQNVTLSCEQNLNHDAMYWYRQDPGQGLRLIYYSQIVNDFQKGDIAEGYSVSREKKESFPLTVTSAQKNPTAFYLCASSIAGTGRKTQYFGPGTRLLVL.

This rearrangement joins TRBV19 to TRBJ2-1, with 8 bases aligning to TRBD2. Trimming removed 10 bases from V and 0 bases from J; junction bases left unmatched: 8. From germline, CDR1 is LNHDA and CDR2 SQIVND (reference sequence). The CDR3 spans 15 residues. The CDR3 loop is CATRSGTSSYNEQFF. Written as DNA, the CDR3 is TGTGCCACCCGCTCCGGGACTAGCTCCTACAATGAGCAGTTCTTC.

This clone was detected a few times. The chain joins TRBV6-1 to TRBJ1-5, with TRBD1 matching 7 bases. The CDR3 is 16 residues long. The trim removed 4 bases at V and 4 bases at J, leaving 10 bases unmatched. Germline assignment: CDR1 MNHNS and CDR2 SASEGT. The CDR3: CASSARQGYRNQPQHF. CDR3 nucleotides: TGTGCCAGCAGTGCCCGACAGGGTTATCGGAATCAGCCCCAGCATTTT.

The gene calls are TRBV11-2 and TRBJ2-1; 12 positions match TRBD2. Unmatched junction bases numbered 9, after V lost 6 bases and J lost 9 bases. Looked up from germline, CDR1 is SGHAT and CDR2 is FQNNGV. The CDR3 consists of 15 residues. Here the CDR3 DNA reads TGTGCCAGCAGACCGACTAGCGGGAGAGGCGCTGAGCAGTTCTTC. Translation gives CASRPTSGRGAEQFF.

The rearrangement links TRBV7-8 to TRBJ2-1; 10 bases line up with TRBD2. CDR1 is SGHVS and CDR2 is FQNEAQ in the germline V gene. V dropped 5 bases and J dropped 7; count of bases not matched to a gene: 20. The CDR3 loop spans 19 amino acids. CDR3 DNA: TGTGCCAGCAGCGAGACGCTTATCAAAGCGGGAGGGCCGTTAAATGAGCAGTTCTTC. It encodes CASSETLIKAGGPLNEQFF.

The J gene is TRBJ2-5, the V gene TRBV5-4; D gene ambiguous. Trimming removed 2 bases from V and 2 bases from J, with 10 bases in between. This CDR3 contains 14 residues. Germline V lookup: CDR1 SGHNT, CDR2 YYREEE (reference sequence). CDR3 DNA sequence: TGTGCCAGCAGCTTACGTACTTCACAAGAGACCCAGTACTTC. Protein: CASSLRTSQETQYF. The whole variable domain, filled in from reference TRBV5-4 and TRBJ2-5, reads ETGVTQSPTHLIKTRGQQVTLRCSSQSGHNTVSWYQQALGQGPQFIFQYYREEENGRGNFPPRFSGLQFPNYSSELNVNALELDDSALYLCASSLRTSQETQYFGPGTRLLVL.